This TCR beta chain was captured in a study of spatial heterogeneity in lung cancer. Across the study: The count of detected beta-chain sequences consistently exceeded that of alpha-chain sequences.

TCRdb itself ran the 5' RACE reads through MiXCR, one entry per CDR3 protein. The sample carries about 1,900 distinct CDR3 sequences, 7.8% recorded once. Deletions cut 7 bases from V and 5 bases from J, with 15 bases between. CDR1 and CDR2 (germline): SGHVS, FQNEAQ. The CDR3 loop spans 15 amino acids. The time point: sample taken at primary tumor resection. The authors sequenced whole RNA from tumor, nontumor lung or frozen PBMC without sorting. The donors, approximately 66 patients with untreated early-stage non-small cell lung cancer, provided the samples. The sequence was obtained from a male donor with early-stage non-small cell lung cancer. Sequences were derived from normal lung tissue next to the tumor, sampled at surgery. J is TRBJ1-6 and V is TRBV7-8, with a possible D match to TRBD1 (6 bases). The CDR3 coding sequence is TGTGCCAGCACCCTAATGACAGGAAATAATTCACCCCTCCACTTT. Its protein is CASTLMTGNNSPLHF.